Presented here are 9 T cell receptor beta chains from one specimen sequenced in a study of blood T cell repertoires in COVID-19 (dated by TCRdb to the early 2020s). The method behind the library was the immunoSEQ multiplex PCR assay. What TCRdb holds here is the immuneACCESS table cut down to in-frame rearrangements. Part of the clones is not present; checked against another copy, under half of the missing clones reflect an unresolved V gene, and the others are unexplained. The sample table records 150,000 to 180,000 clones; about 79% of these occur just once. The ten largest clones take up over 25% of the sample. Specimen: peripheral blood. The receptors here all came from a woman aged 55 to 70 with acute or convalescent COVID-19.

The chain employs TRBV6-5 and TRBJ1-5; 8 nucleotides align to TRBD1. Germline-derived CDR1 and CDR2 are MNHEY and SVGAGI. After removal of 7 bases from V and 3 bases from J, the junction contained 8 bases not matched to a gene. The CDR3 contains 15 residues. Here the CDR3 reads CASIKQGVVNQPQHF. The CDR3 bases are TGTGCCAGCATAAAACAGGGGGTCGTCAATCAGCCCCAGCATTTT.

The rearrangement links TRBV14 to TRBJ1-6, with TRBD1 matching 10 bases. The CDR3 runs 16 residues. Trimming removed 1 base from V and 7 bases from J; junction bases left unmatched: 4. CDR1 is SGHDN, CDR2 FVKESK, per germline. CDR3: CASSQGWTGGNSPLHF. The CDR3 DNA reads TGTGCCAGCAGCCAAGGTTGGACAGGGGGAAATTCACCCCTCCACTTT.

The V gene is TRBV6-4, the J gene TRBJ2-3; 8 nucleotides align to TRBD1. Germline V lookup: CDR1 MRHNA, CDR2 SNTAGT. The CDR3 is 14 residues long. V shed 6 bases, J shed 4 bases, and the junction held 6 bases outside the gene matches. The chain's CDR3 is CASSRGQVADTQYF. The DNA for the CDR3 is TGTGCCAGCAGCCGGGGACAGGTCGCAGATACGCAGTATTTT.

This clone occurred once. The CDR3: CASSQTRRGGELFF. The CDR3 coding sequence is TGTGCCAGCAGCCAAACTAGAAGAGGCGGGGAGCTGTTTTTT. The V and J genes are TRBV5-4 and TRBJ2-2; possibly TRBD2 for D (5 bases). Germline assignment: CDR1 SGHNT and CDR2 YYREEE (reference sequence). CDR3 length: 14 amino acids. V lost 4 bases and J lost 7, with 14 bases in between. The whole variable domain, remainder taken from reference TRBV5-4 and TRBJ2-2, is ETGVTQSPTHLIKTRGQQVTLRCSSQSGHNTVSWYQQALGQGPQFIFQYYREEENGRGNFPPRFSGLQFPNYSSELNVNALELDDSALYLCASSQTRRGGELFFGEGSRLTVL.

The V gene is TRBV5-1, the J gene TRBJ2-1; the D is unclear. The CDR3 sequence is 15 residues long. The germline CDR1 and CDR2 sequences are SGHRS and YFSETQ. Trimming removed 1 base at V and 0 bases at J, with 8 bases between. CDR3 nucleotide sequence: TGCGCCAGCAGCTTGTCTAGTCACTCCTACAATGAGCAGTTCTTC. Its protein product is CASSLSSHSYNEQFF.

V usage is TRBV10-2 and J usage is TRBJ2-5, with a possible D match to TRBD1 (6 bases). The CDR3 consists of 14 residues. Germline CDR1 and CDR2: WSHSY and SAAADI. V was shortened by 5 bases and J by 2 bases, with 12 bases between the two germline ends. Written as DNA, the CDR3 is TGCGCCAGCAGTCCCGGGACATTGCAAGAGACCCAGTACTTC. Protein sequence: CASSPGTLQETQYF.

The CDR3 DNA follows: TGCAGCGTTGTGATGGTGAGGGACACTGAAGCTTTCTTT. It codes for CSVVMVRDTEAFF. The rearrangement links TRBV29-1 to TRBJ1-1; D is unclear. CDR1 SQVTM and CDR2 ANQGSEA come from the germline V gene. The CDR3 is made up of 13 amino acids. V was shortened by 4 bases and J by 3 bases, with 12 bases between the two germline ends.

The chain uses TRBV30 and TRBJ1-4, with 7 bases matching TRBD1. The V segment lost 3 bases and the J segment 4 bases; nucleotides outside the gene matches: 5. The CDR3 contains 14 residues. Germline values: CDR1 GTSNPN, CDR2 SVGIG (reference sequence). The DNA of the CDR3 is TGTGCCTGGAGGCGACAGGGTCATAATGAAAAACTGTTTTTT. Protein: CAWRRQGHNEKLFF.

The J gene is TRBJ1-1, the V gene TRBV7-9; 7 positions agree with TRBD1. V lost 7 bases to trimming and J lost 3 bases; unmatched junction nucleotides: 14. The CDR3 has 16 residues. Germline V gives CDR1 SEHNR, CDR2 FQNEAQ (reference sequence). The CDR3 loop reads CASKGDSTLGDTEAFF. The CDR3 bases are TGTGCCAGCAAGGGGGACAGTACCTTGGGGGACACTGAAGCTTTCTTT.